This T cell receptor beta chain was sequenced during a study of blood T cell repertoires in COVID-19. Sequencing used immunoSEQ multiplex PCR; TCRdb keeps in-frame clones, though not all of them. The sample has fewer than 25,000 clones, 70% to 90% seen once. The CDR3 spans 17 residues. Germline V gives CDR1 SEHNR, CDR2 FQNEAQ (reference sequence). Trimming cost V 6 bases and J 1 base; bases outside gene matches: 4. The source is a human donor in a cohort sampled during active COVID-19. The sample was peripheral blood. The V gene is TRBV7-9, the J gene TRBJ2-6; 12 bases line up with TRBD1. This CDR3 reads CASSRDRGRSGANVLTF. The CDR3 DNA is TGTGCCAGCAGTCGGGACAGGGGGCGGTCTGGGGCCAACGTCCTGACTTTC.